A single sample gave rise to the 2 T cell receptor beta chains below, sequenced in a study of T cells in narcolepsy. Using immunoSEQ multiplex PCR, the repertoire was profiled, and TCRdb retains in-frame clones only, with some absent. The profile shows tens of thousands of clones, 84% of them singletons. The sample comprised CD45RA- memory CD4+ T cells from PBMCs. Receptors originate from a human donor with narcolepsy.

This rearrangement joins TRBV27 to TRBJ2-2; no clear D gene. CDR1 and CDR2 (germline): MNHEY, SMNVEV (reference sequence). Trimming pared 6 bases from V and 1 base from J, leaving 9 bases between. This CDR3 is built from 14 residues. CDR3 nucleotides: TGTGCCAGCAGATGGGGATTGAACACCGGGGAGCTGTTTTTT. This codes for CASRWGLNTGELFF.

This rearrangement joins TRBV28 to TRBJ2-7; perhaps TRBD1 as D (5 bases). With 6 bases removed from V and 3 bases from J, the gap between germline ends came to 12 bases. Germline V gives CDR1 MDHEN, CDR2 SYDVKM. This CDR3 is 13 amino acids long. The CDR3 region is CASRGQGHYEQYF. The CDR3 DNA reads TGTGCCAGCAGGGGCCAGGGTCACTACGAGCAGTACTTC.